This TCR beta chain was observed in a study of cytomegalovirus exposure and HLA in healthy donors. For the study at large: Later analysis reported that the 120 or so validation repertoires shared the platform of the approximately 690 first-cohort repertoires.

Study results and caveats: Subsequent analysis revealed that first-cohort TCR clusters tended to co-occur in the 120 or so validation repertoires. Cytomegalovirus-associated TCR beta chains were listed, numbering 164.

Germline V gives CDR1 SQVTM, CDR2 ANQGSEA. The V and J ends lost 0 bases and 7 bases respectively, with 19 bases between them. CDR3 length: 15 residues. A remark on this clone: Its antigen remains unknown.

Repertoires were generated with immunoSEQ multiplex PCR, while TCRdb's copy carries only in-frame clones and drops some. The sample has more than 70,000 clones, almost 97% seen once; the top ten hold 1.6%. The receptor was isolated from a man aged 18 to 29 in good health and CMV-seropositive. V and J are TRBV29-1 and TRBJ2-7; TRBD1 is a possible D gene (5 bases). The sequencing sample was made of PBMCs. This CDR3 is CSVEELGIDRWEQYF. CDR3 DNA sequence: TGCAGCGTTGAAGAGCTGGGGATCGACAGATGGGAGCAGTACTTC.